This T cell receptor (beta chain) was profiled in a study of cytomegalovirus exposure and HLA in healthy donors. With 60 Vbeta and 13 Jbeta primers, the PCR was carried out. The method was immunoSEQ multiplex PCR; TCRdb's version includes in-frame clones alone and lacks a portion of them. This repertoire shows a few hundred thousand clones, roughly 90% found once; its top ten account for about 2.3%. Study-level results: An ancestry cluster, one associated with Asian ancestry, reportedly showed fewer N-insertions than the approximately 670-donor mean in a later analysis. Across donors, presence/absence analyses took sequencing depth to be roughly uniform.

Details on this clone: Antigen unknown.

The ends were cut back, 0 bases at V and 7 bases at J, with 27 bases in the middle. CDR1 and CDR2 (germline): KGHSH, LQKENI. This CDR3 is built from 19 residues. Healthy individuals who donated bone marrow served as the donors. The sequencing input was PBMCs. V is TRBV18 and J is TRBJ1-2, with a possible D match to TRBD1 (6 bases). The receptor's source is a woman aged 18-30 years in good health and CMV-seronegative. The CDR3 sequence is CASSPPDNFDGWGRVGYTF. The CDR3 coding sequence is TGTGCCAGCTCACCACCGGACAATTTTGATGGGTGGGGGCGAGTTGGCTACACCTTC. Full variable domain (remainder filled in from reference TRBV18 and TRBJ1-2): NAGVMQNPRHLVRRRGQEARLRCSPMKGHSHVYWYRQLPEEGLKFMVYLQKENIIDESGMPKERFSAEFPKEGPSILRIQQVVRGDSAAYFCASSPPDNFDGWGRVGYTFGSGTRLTVV.